These 10 T cell receptor beta chains share one sample of origin, sequenced in a study of T cell responses to AZD1222 COVID-19 vaccine. The table came from immunoSEQ multiplex PCR; TCRdb's copy has only in-frame clones and leaves some out. The sample includes roughly 160,000 clones, roughly 93% of them seen just once. The source was peripheral blood, collected on day 0 of AZD1222 vaccination. The receptors originated from an adult in good health.

The chain uses TRBV20-1 and TRBJ1-6; tentatively, D is TRBD1 (5 bases). The V end lost 3 bases, the J end lost 8 bases, and 8 bases lay between the germline ends. Germline V lookup: CDR1 DFQATT, CDR2 SNEGSKA (reference sequence). CDR3 size: 12 residues. CDR3: CSASRGDSPLHF. In nucleotides, the CDR3 is TGCAGTGCTAGTAGGGGTGATTCACCCCTCCACTTT.

A word on this clone: Other DNA variants within this sample encode the same CDR3. V is TRBV18 and J is TRBJ1-6, with D unclear. Germline V gives CDR1 KGHSH, CDR2 LQKENI. This CDR3 has 12 residues. V gave up 3 bases and J gave up 7 bases, with 4 bases separating them. For the CDR3, the DNA is TGTGCCAGCTCACCGCCAAATTCACCCCTCCACTTT. This encodes CASSPPNSPLHF.

The DNA for the CDR3 is TGCGCCAGCAGTGAGGAAGGGGGGAATAGCAATCAGCCCCAGCATTTT. This gives the protein CASSEEGGNSNQPQHF. The chain links TRBV10-2 to TRBJ1-5; tentatively, D is TRBD1 (6 bases). Trimming stripped 2 bases from V and 0 bases from J, with 11 bases between. CDR3 length equals 16 residues. In germline, CDR1 is WSHSY, CDR2 SAAADI.

The chain carries TRBV11-3 and TRBJ1-2, with 10 bases lining up with TRBD1. Looked up from germline, CDR1 is SGHNT and CDR2 is YENEEA. V gave up 3 bases and J gave up 2 bases; unmatched junction bases: 0. The CDR3 is made up of 14 amino acids. CDR3 in amino acids: CASSLGQGNYGYTF. The CDR3 coding sequence is TGTGCCAGCAGCTTGGGACAGGGGAACTATGGCTACACCTTC. The variable domain in full, completed from reference TRBV11-3 and TRBJ1-2, reads EAGVVQSPRYKIIEKKQPVAFWCNPISGHNTLYWYLQNLGQGPELLIRYENEEAVDDSQLPKDRFSAERLKGVDSTLKIQPAELGDSAVYLCASSLGQGNYGYTFGSGTRLTVV.

The chain joins TRBV28 to TRBJ1-2, with 11 bases that match TRBD1. This CDR3 region has 15 residues. After removal of 4 bases from V and 5 bases from J, the junction contained 6 bases not matched to a gene. Germline lookup yields CDR1 MDHEN and CDR2 SYDVKM. The CDR3 nucleotides read TGTGCCAGCAGTTCACCGGGACAGGGGGATTATGGCTACACCTTC. It codes for CASSSPGQGDYGYTF.

V is TRBV12-3 or TRBV12-4 and J is TRBJ2-1; D uncertain. The V end lost 7 bases, the J end lost 4 bases, and 5 bases lay between the germline ends. The length of the CDR3 is 11 residues. CDR3 region: CASTVYNEQFF. In DNA form, the CDR3 reads TGTGCCAGCACAGTGTACAATGAGCAGTTCTTC.

This clone occurred once. The chain employs TRBV2 and TRBJ2-1, with D perhaps being TRBD1 or TRBD2 (7 bases each). V lost 7 bases to trimming and J lost 9 bases, with 25 bases between them. The CDR3 runs 16 residues. CDR1 SNHLY and CDR2 FYNNEI come from the germline V gene. CDR3 protein: CASNQGGQGLLAEQFF. The CDR3 DNA reads TGTGCCAGCAATCAGGGGGGGCAGGGTTTATTGGCTGAGCAGTTCTTC.

This clone was found once. The chain has TRBV4-1 and TRBJ1-1; unclear D gene. Trimming left V 0 bases short and J 4 bases short, with 15 bases between. The CDR3 has 16 residues. Germline V lookup: CDR1 MGHRA, CDR2 YSYEKL. This chain's CDR3 is CASSQERAGIPTEAFF. The CDR3 nucleotides read TGCGCCAGCAGCCAAGAACGGGCAGGTATTCCCACTGAAGCTTTCTTT.

The chain links TRBV7-9 to TRBJ2-1; tentatively, D is TRBD2 (6 bases). With 7 bases removed from V and 9 bases from J, the gap between germline ends came to 16 bases. The CDR3 spans 13 residues. Germline V gene data show CDR1 as SEHNR and CDR2 as FQNEAQ (reference sequence). The CDR3 spells CASTRTRGSEQFF. Written as DNA, the CDR3 is TGTGCCAGCACCCGAACACGGGGGAGTGAGCAGTTCTTC.

CDR3 DNA: TGTGCCACCAGTGATCCACCCAAGGGGGTACAGACCTATAATTCACCCCTCCACTTT. This encodes CATSDPPKGVQTYNSPLHF. The J gene is TRBJ1-6, the V gene TRBV24-1; D perhaps matches TRBD1 (6 bases). The CDR3 totals 19 residues. Germline lookup yields CDR1 KGHDR and CDR2 SFDVKD. The V end was cut by 3 bases, the J end by 2 bases, with 19 bases between.